The TCR beta chain described here comes from a study of shared clonotypes between healthy human individuals. Study-level results: Generally, estimated richness proved larger in naive subsets than it did in memory subsets.

CD4+ cells underwent separation, giving CD45RA+ naive and CD45RA-negative memory subsets. About this clone itself: Its antigen is still unknown.

Per the original data handling: Filtering differed for immunoSEQ, which gave only junction sequences without quality scores. Assay: immunoSEQ multiplex PCR; the TCRdb copy retains only in-frame clones and omits some. That table furnishes V, J and clone size, whereas the DNA furnished D and trimming. The sample gives roughly 700,000 clones, around two thirds of which show up once; around 1.6% is in the top ten. CDR1 is MGHRA and CDR2 is YSYEKL in the germline V gene. This CDR3 region has 12 residues. The ends were cut back, 0 bases at V and 9 bases at J, with 6 bases in the middle. This receptor was obtained from a woman aged 30 to 39 in good health. The material sequenced was memory CD4+ T cells sorted from blood. As for subset: CD45RA-negative fraction. The V gene is TRBV4-1, the J gene TRBJ2-1; D is unclear. DNA for the CDR3: TGCGCCAGCAGCCAAGATTGGGGTGAGCAGTTCTTC. Its protein is CASSQDWGEQFF.